These 19 T cell receptor beta chains share one sample of origin, sequenced in a study of blood T cell repertoires in COVID-19. The table came from immunoSEQ multiplex PCR; TCRdb's copy has only in-frame clones and leaves some out. The sample gives about 320,000 clones, 65% to 90% of which show up once; just over 7% is in the top ten. The sequenced sample was peripheral blood. The source is a human donor in a cohort sampled during active COVID-19.

This clone was seen a few times. The chain is built from TRBV6-5 and TRBJ1-2, with TRBD1 matching over 7 bases. The CDR3 has 14 residues. J gave up 4 bases and V 5 bases, and 7 bases lay outside the gene matches. Germline V gene sequence: CDR1 MNHEY, CDR2 SVGAGI. For the CDR3, the DNA is TGTGCCAGCAGTAGCTCTACAGGGGTCTATGGCTACACCTTC. Translated: CASSSSTGVYGYTF.

The chain carries TRBV19 and TRBJ1-5; no definite D call. CDR3 length equals 16 residues. Germline CDR1 is LNHDA and CDR2 is SQIVND (reference sequence). Trimming pared 3 bases from V and 3 bases from J, leaving 15 bases between. The CDR3 sequence is CASSIIVYGDNQPQHF. The CDR3 DNA reads as TGTGCCAGTAGTATCATCGTGTACGGAGACAATCAGCCCCAGCATTTT.

The V call is TRBV7-8, the J call TRBJ2-7, with D perhaps matching TRBD2 (6 bases). The CDR3 contains 12 residues. CDR1 is SGHVS and CDR2 is FQNEAQ in the germline V gene. CDR3 in DNA: TGTTCCGCGGGGCTCGGCTCCTACGAGCAGTACTTC. It codes for CSAGLGSYEQYF.

This clone was picked up one time. The V call is TRBV24-1, the J call TRBJ2-7; 8 bases match TRBD1. Trimming at V came to 0 bases and at J to 6 bases, leaving 3 bases not matched to a gene. Germline values: CDR1 KGHDR, CDR2 SFDVKD. The CDR3 length is 14 residues. In DNA form, the CDR3 reads TGTGCCACCAGTGATTTGCAGGGGGCCGGCGAGCAGTACTTC. Its protein product is CATSDLQGAGEQYF.

The rearrangement uses TRBV6-1 and TRBJ2-1; 9 nucleotides align to TRBD2. The CDR3 spans 14 residues. Looked up from germline, CDR1 is MNHNS and CDR2 is SASEGT. V was clipped by 2 bases and J by 9 bases; unmatched bases: 5. CDR3 region: CASSEWRGGPEQFF. CDR3 DNA sequence: TGTGCCAGCAGTGAATGGCGGGGGGGCCCTGAGCAGTTCTTC.

This sequence joins TRBV2 and TRBJ2-7, with 8 bases lining up with TRBD1. CDR3 length equals 12 residues. Germline V lookup: CDR1 SNHLY, CDR2 FYNNEI. Trimming removed 5 bases from V and 7 bases from J; junction bases left unmatched: 4. The CDR3 loop reads CASSRDRREQYF. The CDR3 DNA sequence: TGTGCCAGCAGTCGGGACAGGCGAGAGCAGTACTTC.

V is TRBV7-3 and J is TRBJ1-5, with 9 positions matching TRBD1. The CDR3 is made up of 14 amino acids. V trimming: 4 bases; J trimming: 7 bases; junction bases outside the gene matches: 5. The germline gives CDR1 SGHTA, CDR2 FQGTGA. In nucleotides, the CDR3 is TGTGCCAGCAGCTCCCGGACAGGGGTGCAGCCCCAGCATTTT. Amino acids: CASSSRTGVQPQHF.

This clone showed up just once. This chain uses TRBV18 with TRBJ1-1; D might be TRBD1 (5 bases). The CDR3 is 14 residues long. The ends were cut back, 3 bases at V and 3 bases at J, with 11 bases in the middle. The germline gives CDR1 KGHSH, CDR2 LQKENI. This chain's CDR3 is CASSPTRQYTEAFF. The CDR3 DNA reads TGTGCCAGCTCACCTACGAGACAGTACACTGAAGCTTTCTTT.

The rearrangement joins TRBV27 to TRBJ1-5; D is undetermined. Germline V gene lookup returns CDR1 MNHEY and CDR2 SMNVEV (reference sequence). V gave up 1 base and J gave up 1 base, with 5 bases separating them. The CDR3 runs to 14 residues. DNA for the CDR3: TGTGCCAGCAGTTTATTTGGCAGCAATCAGCCCCAGCATTTT. Encoded protein: CASSLFGSNQPQHF.

The chain is built from TRBV24-1 and TRBJ1-2; D call uncertain. The CDR3 length is 11 residues. Germline CDR1 and CDR2: KGHDR and SFDVKD. Trimming pared 2 bases from V and 7 bases from J, leaving 4 bases between. The CDR3 here is CATSDYGGYTF. In DNA form, the CDR3 reads TGTGCCACCAGTGATTACGGTGGCTACACCTTC.

This chain uses TRBV4-2 with TRBJ1-1, with no clear D. Trimming left V 4 bases short and J 0 bases short, with 12 bases between. The CDR3 has 15 residues. Germline loops: CDR1 LGHNA, CDR2 YNFKEQ. The CDR3 DNA sequence: TGTGCCAGCAGCCCCTATGAGGCATTGAACACTGAAGCTTTCTTT. Its translation: CASSPYEALNTEAFF.

The rearrangement joins TRBV6-5 to TRBJ1-2; D remains unclear. Germline V gene data show CDR1 as MNHEY and CDR2 as SVGAGI. V lost 8 bases and J lost 1, with 17 bases in between. This CDR3 comprises 15 residues. CDR3 in amino acids: CASDTTDGINYGYTF. CDR3 coding DNA: TGTGCCAGCGACACAACCGACGGAATTAACTATGGCTACACCTTC.

The chain joins TRBV12-5 to TRBJ1-5, with D possibly TRBD1 on 6 matching bases. The V end was cut by 6 bases, the J end by 3 bases, with 9 bases between. Germline V gene lookup returns CDR1 LGHNT and CDR2 FRNRAP. CDR3 length: 13 amino acids. The CDR3 sequence: CASGGAPNQPQHF. The DNA of the CDR3 is TGTGCTAGTGGGGGGGCCCCCAATCAGCCCCAGCATTTT.

The chain links TRBV6-5 to TRBJ1-2; D is uncertain. The CDR3 covers 11 residues. CDR1 is MNHEY and CDR2 is SVGAGI in the germline V gene. V lost 11 bases, J lost 8 bases, and 15 bases lay in between. The chain's CDR3 is CALKEGLGYTF. DNA for the CDR3: TGTGCCCTGAAAGAGGGTCTGGGCTACACCTTC.

V usage is TRBV19 and J usage is TRBJ2-3, with 11 bases lining up with TRBD2. Germline V gene sequence: CDR1 LNHDA, CDR2 SQIVND (reference sequence). This CDR3 spans 15 amino acids. Unmatched junction bases numbered 3, after V lost 6 bases and J lost 1 base. CDR3 in amino acids: CASSQLAGGTDTQYF. For the CDR3, the DNA is TGTGCCAGTAGCCAACTAGCGGGGGGCACAGATACGCAGTATTTT.

The V and J genes are TRBV5-1 and TRBJ1-1, with D possibly being TRBD1 (5 bases). V was trimmed by 3 bases and J by 1 base, leaving 7 bases between them. The CDR3 is made up of 13 amino acids. Germline CDR1 and CDR2: SGHRS and YFSETQ. The CDR3 coding sequence is TGCGCCAGCAGCTCGACAGAGAACACTGAAGCTTTCTTT. Protein: CASSSTENTEAFF.

This clone was detected once. The chain combines TRBV18 with TRBJ2-2; TRBD1 might be the D (6 bases). The ends were cut back, 9 bases at V and 2 bases at J, with 10 bases in the middle. This CDR3 spans 13 amino acids. Germline assignment: CDR1 KGHSH and CDR2 LQKENI. The CDR3 region is CASSTGNTGELFF. The CDR3, as DNA: TGTGCCAGTTCGACAGGAAACACCGGGGAGCTGTTTTTT.

The table lists this clone with a count of one. The rearrangement uses TRBV24-1 and TRBJ1-2; D uncertain. CDR1 and CDR2 from the germline V gene are KGHDR and SFDVKD. The V and J ends lost 0 bases and 0 bases respectively, with 4 bases between them. CDR3 length: 14 residues. CDR3 sequence: CATSDLRANYGYTF. For the CDR3, the DNA is TGTGCCACCAGTGATTTGAGAGCTAACTATGGCTACACCTTC.

The chain recombines TRBV24-1 with TRBJ1-2; 7 bases are a match to TRBD1. Germline V gene sequence: CDR1 KGHDR, CDR2 SFDVKD. The CDR3 loop spans 16 amino acids. The V segment lost 5 bases and the J segment 0 bases; nucleotides outside the gene matches: 8. CDR3 sequence: CATSASGTAANYGYTF. The CDR3 region has the DNA TGTGCCACCAGTGCCTCCGGGACAGCAGCTAACTATGGCTACACCTTC.